This T cell receptor beta chain was sequenced in a study of vaccination and CD4 T cells after COVID-19. Study overall: Collection of post-COVID samples occurred a median around 91 days after diagnosis, spanning a range of 35 to 161. Post-vaccine sampling followed dose two by a median approximately 70 days (range 14 to 241).

Looked up from germline, CDR1 is MNHEY and CDR2 is SMNVEV (reference sequence). The CDR3 is 14 residues long. V dropped 5 bases and J dropped 0 bases, with 9 bases sitting between them. General study points: Convalescent patients' clones that were vaccine-specific were spike mono-reactive in 304 of 307 cases.

Remarks on this clonotype: Its antigen is unidentified.

With the Oncomine TCR Beta short-read assay, DNA from cultured CD4+ T cells was sequenced. TCRdb re-called the PCR reads with MiXCR, one entry per CDR3 protein. This repertoire shows several thousand distinct CDR3 sequences, more than 60% found once; its top ten account for less than 40%. The treatment here: roughly 10-day PBMC culture with coronavirus spike peptide pools or control peptides (ViraFEST assay). March to December 2020 was the span of positive PCR dates, which predated US Alpha, Beta and Delta variants. Material: CD4+ T cells from blood, cultured in vitro. This chain joins TRBV27 and TRBJ2-3; D perhaps matches TRBD1 (5 bases). The sequence was collected from a human donor who had recovered from COVID-19. The CDR3 DNA sequence: TGTGCCAGCAGTCCATGGGGCAGCACAGATACGCAGTATTTT. Translating it yields CASSPWGSTDTQYF.